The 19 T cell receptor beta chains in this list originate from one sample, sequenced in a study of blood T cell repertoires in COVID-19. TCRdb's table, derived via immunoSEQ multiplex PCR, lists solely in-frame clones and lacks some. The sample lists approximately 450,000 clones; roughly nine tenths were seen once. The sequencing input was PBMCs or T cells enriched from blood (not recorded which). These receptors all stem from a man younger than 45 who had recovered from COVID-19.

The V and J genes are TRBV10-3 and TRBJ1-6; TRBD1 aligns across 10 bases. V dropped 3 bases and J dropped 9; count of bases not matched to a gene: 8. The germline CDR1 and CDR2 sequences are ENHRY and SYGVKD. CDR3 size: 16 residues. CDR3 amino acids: CAISEGTGVRVSPLHF. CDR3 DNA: TGTGCCATCAGTGAAGGGACAGGGGTACGGGTTTCACCCCTCCACTTT.

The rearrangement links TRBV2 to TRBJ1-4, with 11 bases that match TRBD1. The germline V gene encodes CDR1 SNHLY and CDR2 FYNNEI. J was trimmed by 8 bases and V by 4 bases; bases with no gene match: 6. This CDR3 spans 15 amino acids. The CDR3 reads CASSGGTGGGEKLFF. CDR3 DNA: TGTGCCAGCAGTGGGGGGACAGGGGGTGGAGAAAAACTGTTTTTT.

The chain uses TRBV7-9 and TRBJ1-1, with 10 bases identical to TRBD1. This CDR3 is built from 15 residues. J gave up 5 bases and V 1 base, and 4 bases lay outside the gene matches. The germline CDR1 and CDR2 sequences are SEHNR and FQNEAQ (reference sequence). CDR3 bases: TGTGCCAGCAGCTTAGAGGGGACAGGGGCTACTGAAGCTTTCTTT. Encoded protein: CASSLEGTGATEAFF.

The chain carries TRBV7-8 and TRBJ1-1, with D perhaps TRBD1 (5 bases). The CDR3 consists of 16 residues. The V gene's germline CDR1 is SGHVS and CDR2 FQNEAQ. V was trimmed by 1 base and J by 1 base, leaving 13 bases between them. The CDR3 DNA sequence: TGTGCCAGCAGCTTAGGCGCTGTCAGGGCGAACACTGAAGCTTTCTTT. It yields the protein CASSLGAVRANTEAFF.

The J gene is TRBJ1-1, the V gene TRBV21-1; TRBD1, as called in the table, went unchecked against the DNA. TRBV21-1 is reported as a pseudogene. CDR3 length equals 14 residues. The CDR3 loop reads CASGTGAVNTEAFF. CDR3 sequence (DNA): TGTGCCAGTGGGACAGGGGCGGTGAACACTGAAGCTTTCTTT.

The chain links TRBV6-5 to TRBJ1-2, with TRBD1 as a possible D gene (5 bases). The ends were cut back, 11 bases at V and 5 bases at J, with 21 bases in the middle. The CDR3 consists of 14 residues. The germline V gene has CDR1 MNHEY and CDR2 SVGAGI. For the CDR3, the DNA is TGTGCCGCTGGGGCTACGGCCCTTTCTTATGGCTACACCTTC. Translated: CAAGATALSYGYTF.

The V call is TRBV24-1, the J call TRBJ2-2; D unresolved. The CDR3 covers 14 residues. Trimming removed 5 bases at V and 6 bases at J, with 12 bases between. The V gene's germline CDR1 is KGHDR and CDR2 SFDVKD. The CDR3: CATSAPGAAGELFF. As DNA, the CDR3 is TGTGCCACCAGTGCCCCCGGTGCCGCCGGGGAGCTGTTTTTT.

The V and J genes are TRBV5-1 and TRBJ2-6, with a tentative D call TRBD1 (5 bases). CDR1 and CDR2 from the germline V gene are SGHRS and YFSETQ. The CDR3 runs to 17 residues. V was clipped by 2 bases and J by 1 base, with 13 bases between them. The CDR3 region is CASSLNLQGSGANVLTF. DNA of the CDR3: TGCGCCAGCAGCTTAAACCTTCAGGGATCTGGGGCCAACGTCCTGACTTTC.

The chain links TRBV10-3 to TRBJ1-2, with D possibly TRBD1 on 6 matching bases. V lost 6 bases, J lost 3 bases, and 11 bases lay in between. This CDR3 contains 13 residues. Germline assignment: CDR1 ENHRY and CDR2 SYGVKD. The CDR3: CAIRETGDYGYTF. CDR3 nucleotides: TGTGCCATCAGGGAGACAGGTGACTATGGCTACACCTTC.

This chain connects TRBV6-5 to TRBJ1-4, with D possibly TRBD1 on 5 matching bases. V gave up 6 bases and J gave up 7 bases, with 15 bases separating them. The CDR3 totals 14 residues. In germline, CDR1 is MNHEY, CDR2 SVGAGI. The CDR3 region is CASRGAMQGEKLFF. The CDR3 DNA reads TGTGCCAGCAGGGGCGCCATGCAGGGTGAAAAACTGTTTTTT.

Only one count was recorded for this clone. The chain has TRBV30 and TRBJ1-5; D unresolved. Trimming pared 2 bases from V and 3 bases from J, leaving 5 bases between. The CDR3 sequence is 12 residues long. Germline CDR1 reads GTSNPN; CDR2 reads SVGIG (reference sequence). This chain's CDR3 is CAWSINNQPQHF. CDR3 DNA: TGTGCCTGGAGTATAAACAATCAGCCCCAGCATTTT.

The CDR3 reads CASSLSLADQETQYF. The DNA of the CDR3 is TGCGCCAGCAGCTTGAGTCTAGCGGATCAAGAGACCCAGTACTTC. J is TRBJ2-5 and V is TRBV5-1, with TRBD2 matching over 7 bases. Germline V gene lookup returns CDR1 SGHRS and CDR2 YFSETQ. The length of the CDR3 is 15 residues. The V gene end was trimmed by 1 base and the J gene end by 2 bases; junction bases not matched to a gene: 5.

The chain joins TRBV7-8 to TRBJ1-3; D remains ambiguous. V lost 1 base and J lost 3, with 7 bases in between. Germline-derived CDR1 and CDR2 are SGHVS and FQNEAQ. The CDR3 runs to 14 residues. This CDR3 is CASSLDAGGNTIYF. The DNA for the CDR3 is TGTGCCAGCAGCTTAGATGCCGGTGGAAACACCATATATTTT.

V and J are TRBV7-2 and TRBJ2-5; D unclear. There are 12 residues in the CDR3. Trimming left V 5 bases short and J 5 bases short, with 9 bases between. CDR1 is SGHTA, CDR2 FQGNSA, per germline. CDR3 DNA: TGTGCCAGCAGCCGAGAGGTTGAGACCCAGTACTTC. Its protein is CASSREVETQYF.

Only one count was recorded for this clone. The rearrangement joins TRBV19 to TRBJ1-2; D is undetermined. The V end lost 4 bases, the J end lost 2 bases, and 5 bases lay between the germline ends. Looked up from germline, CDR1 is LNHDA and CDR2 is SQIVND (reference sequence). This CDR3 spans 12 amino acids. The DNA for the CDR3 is TGTGCCAGTAGTAAGGAGAACTATGGCTACACCTTC. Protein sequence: CASSKENYGYTF. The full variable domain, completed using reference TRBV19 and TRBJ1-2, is DGGITQSPKYLFRKEGQNVTLSCEQNLNHDAMYWYRQDPGQGLRLIYYSQIVNDFQKGDIAEGYSVSREKKESFPLTVTSAQKNPTAFYLCASSKENYGYTFGSGTRLTVV.

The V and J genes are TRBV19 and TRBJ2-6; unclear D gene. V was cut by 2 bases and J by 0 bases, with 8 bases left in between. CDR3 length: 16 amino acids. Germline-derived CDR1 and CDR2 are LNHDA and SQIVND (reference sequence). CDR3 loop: CASSIWALSGANVLTF. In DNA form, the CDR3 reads TGTGCCAGTAGTATATGGGCCCTCTCTGGGGCCAACGTCCTGACTTTC.

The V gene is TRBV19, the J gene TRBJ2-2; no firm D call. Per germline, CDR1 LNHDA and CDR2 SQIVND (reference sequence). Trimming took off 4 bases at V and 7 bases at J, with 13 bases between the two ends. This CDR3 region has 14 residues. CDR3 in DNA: TGTGCCAGTAGTACGGGTCTGCCAAGCGGGGAGCTGTTTTTT. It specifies CASSTGLPSGELFF.

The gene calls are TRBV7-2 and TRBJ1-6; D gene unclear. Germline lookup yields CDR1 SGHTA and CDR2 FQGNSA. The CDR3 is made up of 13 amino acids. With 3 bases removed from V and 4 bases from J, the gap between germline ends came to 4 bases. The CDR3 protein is CASSFPYNSPLHF. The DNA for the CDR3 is TGTGCCAGCAGCTTTCCGTATAATTCACCCCTCCACTTT.

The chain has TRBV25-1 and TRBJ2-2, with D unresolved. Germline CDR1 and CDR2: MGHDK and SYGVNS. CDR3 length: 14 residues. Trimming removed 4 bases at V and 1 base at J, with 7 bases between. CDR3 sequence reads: CASSVGQNTGELFF. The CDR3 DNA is TGTGCCAGCAGTGTGGGCCAGAACACCGGGGAGCTGTTTTTT.